These 2 T cell receptor beta chains originate from one sample sequenced in a study of T cell responses to AZD1222 COVID-19 vaccine. The table came from immunoSEQ multiplex PCR; TCRdb's copy has only in-frame clones and leaves some out. The sample lists roughly 150,000 clones, approximately 90% seen once, with 1.2% to 1.5% in the top ten. Material: peripheral blood, obtained on day 0 of AZD1222 vaccination. These receptors originate from an adult in good health.

Many counts were recorded for this clone. The gene calls are TRBV6-1 and TRBJ2-7; D possibly corresponds to TRBD2 (6 bases). This CDR3 comprises 14 residues. Germline V gene lookup returns CDR1 MNHNS and CDR2 SASEGT. The V end was cut by 1 base, the J end by 2 bases, with 9 bases between. In nucleotides, the CDR3 is TGTGCCAGCAGTGAAGGGGGGGAGGCCTACGAGCAGTACTTC. It translates to CASSEGGEAYEQYF.

The chain carries TRBV27 and TRBJ1-2; D gene unclear. V dropped 2 bases and J dropped 5 bases, with 15 bases sitting between them. This CDR3 spans 15 amino acids. Germline V gene sequence: CDR1 MNHEY, CDR2 SMNVEV (reference sequence). CDR3 in amino acids: CASSLTPRISYGYTF. The CDR3 DNA reads as TGTGCCAGCAGTTTAACTCCGCGGATCTCTTATGGCTACACCTTC.